The 31 T cell receptor beta chains listed next were all sequenced from one sample in a study of T-cell memory formation after mild COVID-19. TCRdb re-analysed the 5' RACE reads in MiXCR, keeping a single row per CDR3 protein. The profile covers 85,000 to 130,000 distinct CDR3 sequences, with roughly 11% appearing a single time and about 40% taken by the ten largest. Specimen: PBMCs or a T cell subset sorted from them (not recorded which). These receptors were collected from a young man who had mild COVID-19 (a few samples of this study predate the infection). Cell type and time point are not known.

The chain employs TRBV9 and TRBJ1-2; D gene unclear. V was pared by 3 bases and J by 4 bases, with 7 bases between. CDR1 SGDLS and CDR2 YYNGEE come from the germline V gene. This CDR3 comprises 12 residues. This chain's CDR3 is CASSEGSYGYTF. Written as DNA, the CDR3 is TGTGCCAGCAGCGAAGGAAGCTATGGCTACACCTTC.

The chain employs TRBV12-3 or TRBV12-4 and TRBJ1-1, with a tentative D call TRBD1 (6 bases). This CDR3 region has 14 residues. With 7 bases removed from V and 1 base from J, the gap between germline ends came to 13 bases. The CDR3 sequence: CASKNRVTNTEAFF. The CDR3 DNA reads as TGTGCCAGCAAGAACAGGGTCACGAACACTGAAGCTTTCTTT.

J is TRBJ1-1 and V is TRBV2, with unresolved D. V dropped 1 base and J dropped 2 bases, with 8 bases sitting between them. The germline gives CDR1 SNHLY, CDR2 FYNNEI. This CDR3 is built from 14 residues. CDR3 sequence: CASSEGNTNTEAFF. Here the CDR3 DNA reads TGTGCCAGCAGTGAAGGGAATACCAACACTGAAGCTTTCTTT.

V and J are TRBV29-1 and TRBJ1-1, with a weak D call TRBD1 (5 bases). The CDR3 is 12 amino acids. Trimming took 7 bases from V and 2 from J, leaving 11 bases between them. The germline CDR1 and CDR2 sequences are SQVTM and ANQGSEA. The CDR3 spells CSGGGFNTEAFF. Here the CDR3 DNA reads TGCAGCGGGGGGGGATTTAACACTGAAGCTTTCTTT.

The chain employs TRBV6-5 and TRBJ1-1, with TRBD1 as a possible D gene (5 bases). Germline CDR1 is MNHEY and CDR2 is SVGAGI. The CDR3 has 14 residues. The germline V and J ends were trimmed by 6 bases and 4 bases, with 15 bases remaining between them. The CDR3 DNA is TGTGCCAGCAGCCCATACGGGGGGGGCACTGAAGCTTTCTTT. This codes for CASSPYGGGTEAFF.

The genes are TRBV6-2 or TRBV6-3 and TRBJ1-2; a weak D match, TRBD1 (5 bases). V lost 8 bases and J lost 4, with 14 bases in between. This CDR3 is built from 13 residues. Germline V gene sequence: CDR1 MNHEY, CDR2 SVGEGT. CDR3 residues: CASQKGIFYGYTF. The CDR3, as DNA: TGTGCCAGCCAGAAGGGGATTTTCTATGGCTACACCTTC.

CDR3 in DNA: TGCGCCAGCAGTGAAACCGGCGCAGGCGGCTACACCTTC. This gives the protein CASSETGAGGYTF. This sequence joins TRBV10-2 and TRBJ1-2; no clear D gene. The ends were cut back, 3 bases at V and 8 bases at J, with 13 bases in the middle. Germline CDR1 WSHSY, CDR2 SAAADI. The CDR3 spans 13 residues.

This clonotype appeared a few times. V and J are TRBV7-9 and TRBJ2-6; D is perhaps TRBD2 (5 bases). The V gene's germline CDR1 is SEHNR and CDR2 FQNEAQ (reference sequence). V was clipped by 5 bases and J by 0 bases, with 11 bases between them. This CDR3 has 16 amino acids. CDR3 in amino acids: CASSEGLHSGANVLTF. The DNA for the CDR3 is TGTGCCAGCAGCGAGGGTCTACACTCTGGGGCCAACGTCCTGACTTTC. Full variable domain (remainder filled in from reference TRBV7-9 and TRBJ2-6): DTGVSQNPRHKITKRGQNVTFRCDPISEHNRLYWYRQTLGQGPEFLTYFQNEAQLEKSRLLSDRFSAERPKGSFSTLEIQRTEQGDSAMYLCASSEGLHSGANVLTFGAGSRLTVL.

This clonotype appeared a few times. The chain links TRBV29-1 to TRBJ2-1; D possibly uses TRBD1 or TRBD2 (6 bases each). V shed 7 bases and J shed 11 bases, with 21 bases lying between them. Germline V gene sequence: CDR1 SQVTM, CDR2 ANQGSEA. The CDR3 extends over 13 amino acids. The CDR3 protein is CSAGGGAGGQQFF. The CDR3 region has the DNA TGCAGCGCTGGGGGCGGGGCTGGGGGTCAGCAGTTCTTC.

Only a few counts were recorded for this clonotype. The J gene is TRBJ2-1, the V gene TRBV4-3; TRBD2 might be the D (5 bases). Germline lookup yields CDR1 LGHNA and CDR2 YSLEER. Trimming removed 2 bases from V and 8 bases from J, with 16 bases in between. The CDR3 is 15 amino acids. CDR3 DNA: TGCGCCAGCAGCCAACCACCGGGGAAGGGCTATGAGCAGTTCTTC. It specifies CASSQPPGKGYEQFF.

This clonotype was counted ten times or more. The chain employs TRBV7-6 and TRBJ1-2; D not resolved. The CDR3 consists of 14 residues. The germline CDR1 and CDR2 sequences are SGHVS and FNYEAQ. Trimming pared 1 base from V and 5 bases from J, leaving 11 bases between. As DNA, the CDR3 is TGTGCCAGCAGCTTAGAGGAGGGTTGGTATGGCTACACCTTC. Amino acid sequence: CASSLEEGWYGYTF.

J is TRBJ2-7 and V is TRBV11-2; weak D call: TRBD1 (5 bases). The V and J ends lost 5 bases and 2 bases respectively, with 13 bases between them. The CDR3 length is 14 residues. Germline V CDR1 and CDR2: SGHAT, FQNNGV. The CDR3 reads CASSQAPGPYEQYF. CDR3 in DNA: TGTGCCAGCAGCCAGGCCCCAGGGCCCTACGAGCAGTACTTC.

This clonotype was found many times. The V and J genes are TRBV5-1 and TRBJ2-7, with 8 bases that match TRBD2. V shed 0 bases, J shed 6 bases, and the junction held 11 bases outside the gene matches. Germline V CDR1 and CDR2: SGHRS, YFSETQ. This CDR3 has 16 residues. The CDR3 region is CASSLAVGGTSSEQYF. The CDR3 coding sequence is TGCGCCAGCAGCTTGGCCGTCGGCGGGACTAGTTCCGAGCAGTACTTC. The variable domain in full, completed from reference TRBV5-1 and TRBJ2-7, reads KAGVTQTPRYLIKTRGQQVTLSCSPISGHRSVSWYQQTPGQGLQFLFEYFSETQRNKGNFPGRFSGRQFSNSRSEMNVSTLELGDSALYLCASSLAVGGTSSEQYFGPGTRLTVT.

This clonotype was counted between two and nine times. The chain links TRBV3-1 to TRBJ2-6; D gene ambiguous. The CDR3 consists of 15 residues. V lost 7 bases to trimming and J lost 0 bases, with 10 bases between them. Per germline, CDR1 LGHDT and CDR2 YNNKEL (reference sequence). The DNA for the CDR3 is TGTGCCAGCACCTCGGTTGCCTCTGGGGCCAACGTCCTGACTTTC. Amino acid sequence: CASTSVASGANVLTF.

V and J are TRBV19 and TRBJ2-1; D gene uncertain. Germline CDR1 LNHDA, CDR2 SQIVND (reference sequence). Trimming took 5 bases from V and 3 from J, leaving 14 bases between them. The CDR3 is 15 amino acids. The CDR3 DNA sequence: TGTGCCAGTAGTCCCAGTCGTATCGTCTACAATGAGCAGTTCTTC. Translating gives CASSPSRIVYNEQFF.

Ten or more counts support this clonotype. This rearrangement joins TRBV7-9 to TRBJ2-1, with TRBD2 as a possible D gene (5 bases). Germline values: CDR1 SEHNR, CDR2 FQNEAQ (reference sequence). CDR3 length equals 15 residues. Trimming stripped 5 bases from V and 4 bases from J, with 15 bases between. CDR3 region: CASSQTSGSYNEQFF. The CDR3 DNA reads TGTGCCAGCAGCCAAACTAGTGGGTCTTACAATGAGCAGTTCTTC. Complete variable domain (other parts from reference TRBV7-9 and TRBJ2-1): DTGVSQNPRHKITKRGQNVTFRCDPISEHNRLYWYRQTLGQGPEFLTYFQNEAQLEKSRLLSDRFSAERPKGSFSTLEIQRTEQGDSAMYLCASSQTSGSYNEQFFGPGTRLTVL.

There are a few counts of this clonotype. The chain combines TRBV27 with TRBJ2-7; 8 bases fit TRBD1. V dropped 5 bases and J dropped 6; count of bases not matched to a gene: 6. The CDR3 has 13 residues. Germline CDR1 MNHEY, CDR2 SMNVEV (reference sequence). The CDR3 coding sequence is TGTGCCAGCAGTCTCGGACAGGGTCTCGAGCAGTACTTC. This codes for CASSLGQGLEQYF.

The table lists this clonotype with many counts. The rearrangement joins TRBV2 to TRBJ2-5, with TRBD2 identical over 15 bases. V lost 8 bases, J lost 2 bases, and 6 bases stayed unmatched. The germline CDR1 and CDR2 sequences are SNHLY and FYNNEI. There are 16 residues in the CDR3. CDR3 residues: CASWTSGGASQETQYF. The CDR3 DNA follows: TGTGCCAGCTGGACTAGCGGGGGGGCGTCTCAAGAGACCCAGTACTTC.

At least ten counts were recorded for this clonotype. The V call is TRBV7-9, the J call TRBJ2-7, with a possible D match to TRBD1 (5 bases). Germline V CDR1 and CDR2: SEHNR, FQNEAQ (reference sequence). The V and J ends lost 4 bases and 6 bases respectively, with 16 bases between them. This CDR3 comprises 14 residues. CDR3 sequence (DNA): TGTGCCAGCAGCTCCACTACAGGTCTCTCCGAGCAGTACGTC. Amino acid sequence: CASSSTTGLSEQYV.

The CDR3 sequence is CASASSGWALEGELFF. The CDR3 nucleotides are TGCGCCAGCGCCTCCAGCGGGTGGGCTTTGGAAGGGGAGCTGTTTTTT. The gene calls are TRBV5-1 and TRBJ2-2; a weak D match, TRBD2 (6 bases). Germline V gene sequence: CDR1 SGHRS, CDR2 YFSETQ. This CDR3 comprises 16 residues. V was trimmed by 7 bases and J by 8 bases, leaving 24 bases between them.

The rearrangement links TRBV5-1 to TRBJ1-6, with TRBD1 as a possible D gene (5 bases). This CDR3 has 16 amino acids. Between the trimmed V and J ends, which lost 0 bases and 8 bases, there was a span of 15 bases. The germline V gene encodes CDR1 SGHRS and CDR2 YFSETQ. The CDR3 here is CASSLEAGGSYSPLHF. CDR3 DNA: TGCGCCAGCAGCTTGGAGGCTGGGGGGAGTTATTCACCCCTCCACTTT.

This clonotype was counted a few times. This chain joins TRBV2 and TRBJ2-1, with D uncertain. Germline CDR1 reads SNHLY; CDR2 reads FYNNEI. The CDR3 runs to 13 residues. V gave up 7 bases and J gave up 2 bases, with 9 bases separating them. The CDR3: CASTSAPYNEQFF. CDR3 coding DNA: TGTGCCAGCACTTCGGCCCCCTACAATGAGCAGTTCTTC.

The chain uses TRBV7-9 and TRBJ2-5; TRBD1 is a possible D gene (5 bases). The CDR3 loop spans 15 amino acids. Trimming took 5 bases from V and 2 from J, leaving 15 bases between them. CDR1 and CDR2 (germline): SEHNR, FQNEAQ (reference sequence). This chain's CDR3 is CASSKGPGNQETQYF. CDR3 DNA sequence: TGTGCCAGCAGCAAGGGGCCAGGCAATCAAGAGACCCAGTACTTC.

The V and J genes are TRBV27 and TRBJ2-7; TRBD1 matches 9 bases. The germline V gene encodes CDR1 MNHEY and CDR2 SMNVEV (reference sequence). The CDR3 is made up of 16 amino acids. After removal of 5 bases from V and 2 bases from J, the junction contained 10 bases not matched to a gene. The CDR3 sequence is CASSTAGTGLTYEQYF. In DNA, the CDR3 is TGTGCCAGCAGTACAGCCGGGACAGGGCTTACCTACGAGCAGTACTTC.

The sample holds a few counts of this clonotype. This rearrangement joins TRBV6-5 to TRBJ2-7, with TRBD1 matching over 8 bases. CDR1 is MNHEY, CDR2 SVGAGI, per germline. The CDR3 is 15 residues long. Trimming cost V 5 bases and J 2 bases; bases outside gene matches: 8. The CDR3 loop reads CASSQNRGYTYEQYF. DNA for the CDR3: TGTGCCAGCAGTCAAAACAGGGGGTATACCTACGAGCAGTACTTC.

This clonotype was counted at least ten times. The gene calls are TRBV4-1 and TRBJ1-2; D is ambiguous. The germline CDR1 and CDR2 sequences are MGHRA and YSYEKL. CDR3 size: 13 residues. V dropped 0 bases and J dropped 5 bases, with 7 bases sitting between them. As DNA, the CDR3 is TGCGCCAGCAGCCAAGAATCCGGGTATGGCTACACCTTC. It translates to CASSQESGYGYTF.

This clonotype was seen a handful of times. This chain joins TRBV4-1 and TRBJ2-2, with D possibly TRBD2 on 6 matching bases. Germline values: CDR1 MGHRA, CDR2 YSYEKL. The CDR3 is 15 amino acids. V lost 5 bases and J lost 5, with 15 bases in between. The CDR3: CASSKIQGGTGELFF. The CDR3 bases are TGCGCCAGCAGCAAAATCCAGGGAGGAACCGGGGAGCTGTTTTTT.

This clonotype was recorded a few times. This chain uses TRBV6-4 with TRBJ2-1; 7 nucleotides match TRBD2. The V gene end was trimmed by 2 bases and the J gene end by 7 bases; junction bases not matched to a gene: 8. The germline gives CDR1 MRHNA, CDR2 SNTAGT. This CDR3 comprises 15 residues. CDR3 sequence (DNA): TGTGCCAGCAGTGACGGGGCGGGGGAGTCAAATGAGCAGTTCTTC. This gives the protein CASSDGAGESNEQFF.

In its sample, this clonotype was seen many times. This sequence joins TRBV7-2 and TRBJ2-3, with TRBD2 as a possible D gene (6 bases). Germline CDR1 SGHTA, CDR2 FQGNSA. CDR3 size: 13 residues. The CDR3 loop reads CAVAGTITDTQYF. In nucleotides, the CDR3 is TGTGCAGTGGCGGGAACGATCACAGATACGCAGTATTTT.

Only one count was recorded for this clonotype. V gene TRBV10-3 combines with J gene TRBJ2-7; TRBD1 matches 11 bases. With V trimmed by 3 bases and J by 3 bases, 4 bases remained unmatched. The CDR3 contains 15 residues. Per the germline V gene, CDR1 is ENHRY and CDR2 is SYGVKD. CDR3 in amino acids: CAISDWGTGGYEQYF. CDR3 DNA sequence: TGTGCCATCAGTGATTGGGGGACAGGGGGCTACGAGCAGTACTTC.

Many counts were recorded for this clonotype. This chain joins TRBV7-9 and TRBJ2-5; D uncertain. The CDR3 is made up of 14 amino acids. Between the trimmed V and J ends, which lost 3 bases and 2 bases, there was a span of 10 bases. The V gene's germline CDR1 is SEHNR and CDR2 FQNEAQ (reference sequence). CDR3 DNA: TGTGCCAGCAGCTTGTCAGCAGGTCAAGAGACCCAGTACTTC. Translating it yields CASSLSAGQETQYF.